This T cell receptor beta chain was sequenced during a study of OX40 agonist ivuxolimab in advanced cancers. Samples were taken at baseline and on day 1 of cycles 4 and 7. The study's findings and limits: At doses 0.1 to 3.0 mg/kg, CD4+ and CD8+ clones expanded. Expanded clones tended on average to be more numerous among CD8+ T cells than CD4+.

Looked up from germline, CDR1 is GTSNPN and CDR2 is SVGIG (reference sequence). The length of the CDR3 is 11 residues. V lost 3 bases and J 5 bases, leaving 8 bases between the germline ends. Of note for this clone: Its cognate antigen is unknown.

Repertoires were generated with immunoSEQ multiplex PCR, while TCRdb's copy carries only in-frame clones and drops some. The sample yields about 80,000 clones, more than 90% seen once. This chain links TRBV30 with TRBJ2-7; tentative D call: TRBD1 (5 bases). The sequences come from CD4+ or CD8+ T cells sorted from blood, collected in a trial of the OX40 agonist ivuxolimab. The TCR was taken from an adult with an advanced solid tumor such as melanoma, head and neck, liver or kidney cancer. CDR3 in DNA: TGTGCCTGGAGGGTAGGGGACGAGCAGTACTTC. Its protein is CAWRVGDEQYF.